The entry below describes one TCR beta chain. Looked up from germline, CDR1 is SGHRS and CDR2 is YFSETQ. The length of the CDR3 is 15 residues. V was trimmed by 0 bases and J by 3 bases, leaving 10 bases between them. This entry is derived from a study of blood T cell repertoires in COVID-19. Study at large: From the United States, Italy and Spain came samples of acute and convalescent COVID-19. Sources were T cells, B-cell-depleted T cells, or PBMCs; the material itself was cDNA or gDNA.

Original analysis: It was from reference gene primer amplification that nucleated cell counts were estimated. Clones were read by immunoSEQ multiplex PCR, and TCRdb kept only the in-frame ones, dropping some. Clonal size and the V and J genes are those of that table, whereas D and trimming came from the DNA. The top ten clones hold just under 0.6% of a sample with some 75,000 clones, around 89% of them seen once. What was sequenced was peripheral blood. The receptor was isolated from a man aged 55 to 69 with acute or convalescent COVID-19. The V and J genes are TRBV5-1 and TRBJ2-1, with a possible D match to TRBD2 (6 bases). CDR3 nucleotide sequence: TGCGCCAGCAGCTTGGATAGCGGCGGCTACAATGAGCAGTTCTTC. Encoded protein: CASSLDSGGYNEQFF.